Listed below are T cell receptor beta chains from one sample, sequenced in a study of vaccination and CD4 T cells after COVID-19. These receptors are not linked to any known antigen. TCRdb re-analysed the PCR reads in MiXCR, keeping a single row per CDR3 protein. The table records more than 6,000 distinct CDR3 sequences, about 47% of them present only once. The sample was CD4+ T cells from blood, cultured in vitro. The receptor source for this set is a human donor who had recovered from COVID-19. CDR3s include the opening cysteine and the closing phenylalanine or tryptophan. The D gene is left open where the match is weak. Expanded clones are given a class, and other clones once, few, many or no size at all.

>TRBJ2-7|TRBV2|few|TRBD1
TGTGCCAGCAGAGGGACAGGGTTGTACGAGCAGTACTTC
CASRGTGLYEQYF
>TRBJ2-7|TRBV5-6|-|TRBD1
TGTGCCAGCAGCTTGGGTGACAGGGAATACGAGCAGTACTTC
CASSLGDREYEQYF
>TRBJ2-5|TRBV28|-|-
TGTGCCAGCAGGGGGTGGGGGACCCAGTACTTC
CASRGWGTQYF
>TRBJ1-2|TRBV18|once|-
TGTGCCAGCTCACCATCCCGAGGGGGCTACACCTTC
CASSPSRGGYTF
>TRBJ2-4|TRBV7-9|-|-
TGTGCCAGCAGCTTACAGTCCCCCAAAAACATTCAGTACTTC
CASSLQSPKNIQYF
>TRBJ2-3|TRBV7-6|few|TRBD2
TGTGCCAGCAGCTTAGTTATTGCGGGGGGCACAGATACGCAGTATTTT
CASSLVIAGGTDTQYF
>TRBJ2-1|TRBV7-2|-|-
TGTGCCAGCAGCTTAGTGCGGTGGGATACGGGTGAGCAGTTCTTC
CASSLVRWDTGEQFF
>TRBJ2-3|TRBV6-2/TRBV6-3|medium-sized|TRBD2
TGTGCCAGCAAGGGCCAAAGCGGGAGGGCCGTTTCGGATACGCAGTATTTT
CASKGQSGRAVSDTQYF
>TRBJ2-7|TRBV6-5|-|-
TGTGCCAGCAGTCACTACTACGAGCAGTACTTC
CASSHYYEQYF
>TRBJ2-3|TRBV7-2|large|-
TGTGCCAGCAGCAACAGACTAGCAGGGGACACAGATACGCAGTATTTT
CASSNRLAGDTDTQYF
>TRBJ1-1|TRBV20-1|-|-
TGCAGTGCCCAATATGATATGAACACTGAAGCTTTCTTT
CSAQYDMNTEAFF
>TRBJ2-5|TRBV20-1|few|-
TGCAGTGCTAGAAGACACCGTGGGGAAGAGACCCAGTACTTC
CSARRHRGEETQYF
>TRBJ1-6|TRBV7-2|few|-
TGTGCCAGCAGCTCCCCCCCAGGGAATCGAGGATCACCCCTCCACTTT
CASSSPPGNRGSPLHF
>TRBJ2-2|TRBV7-2|-|-
TGTGCCAGCAGCTTAAGCAGGAGCACCGGGGAGCTGTTTTTT
CASSLSRSTGELFF
>TRBJ2-2|TRBV5-1|-|TRBD2
TGCGCCAGCAGCCCGACAGCGGGGGGAAACACCGGGGAGCTGTTTTTT
CASSPTAGGNTGELFF
>TRBJ2-1|TRBV6-2/TRBV6-3|medium-sized|TRBD2
TGTGCCAGCAATAACGGGAGGGAGCAGTTCTTC
CASNNGREQFF
>TRBJ2-3|TRBV20-1|few|TRBD1
TGCAGTGCTAGCTACAGGGGTGGGCAGTCGACGCAGTATTTT
CSASYRGGQSTQYF
>TRBJ1-1|TRBV10-3|-|TRBD1
TGTGCAGGACAGGGGGCTGAGAGCACTGAAGCTTTCTTT
CAGQGAESTEAFF
>TRBJ1-1|TRBV6-1|-|TRBD1
TGTGCCAGCATCCCAACAGGGGGCACTGAAGCTTTCTTT
CASIPTGGTEAFF
>TRBJ1-1|TRBV4-1|-|TRBD1
TGCGCCAGCAGCCAAGTAGGGACAGGGCCCCGACCTTTCTTATTCACTGAAGCTTTCTTT
CASSQVGTGPRPFLFTEAFF
>TRBJ2-2|TRBV7-8|-|TRBD2
TGTGCCAGCAGCCCGGGACTAGCGGGGGCAAGGACCGGGGAGCTGTTTTTT
CASSPGLAGARTGELFF
>TRBJ1-1|TRBV5-4|-|TRBD1
TGTGCCAGCAGCCCTGGGGGCAGGGGGAGATTAGGCACTGAAGCTTTCTTT
CASSPGGRGRLGTEAFF